This T cell receptor beta chain was identified in a study of blood T cells in healthy people across ages. This clonotype was counted between two and nine times. The donors, healthy Caucasians from Russia, were aged about 6 to 95. Alongside a J-beta primer mix, a sample-barcoded 5' primer served in a second PCR lasting roughly 7 to 12 cycles. TCRdb redid the calling of the 5' RACE reads with MiXCR, one entry per CDR3 protein. The table lists about a million distinct CDR3 sequences, roughly 51% of them singletons. Germline V gene data show CDR1 as MGHRA and CDR2 as YSYEKL. V was pared by 2 bases and J by 2 bases, with 7 bases between. The CDR3 length is 13 residues.

Sequencing used blood. The chain is built from TRBV4-1 and TRBJ2-7; the D gene is possibly TRBD1 (6 bases). The receptor was isolated from a woman in her sixties in good health. As DNA, the CDR3 is TGCGCCAGCAGCCAATCAGGGGCCTACGAGCAGTACTTC. It codes for CASSQSGAYEQYF.